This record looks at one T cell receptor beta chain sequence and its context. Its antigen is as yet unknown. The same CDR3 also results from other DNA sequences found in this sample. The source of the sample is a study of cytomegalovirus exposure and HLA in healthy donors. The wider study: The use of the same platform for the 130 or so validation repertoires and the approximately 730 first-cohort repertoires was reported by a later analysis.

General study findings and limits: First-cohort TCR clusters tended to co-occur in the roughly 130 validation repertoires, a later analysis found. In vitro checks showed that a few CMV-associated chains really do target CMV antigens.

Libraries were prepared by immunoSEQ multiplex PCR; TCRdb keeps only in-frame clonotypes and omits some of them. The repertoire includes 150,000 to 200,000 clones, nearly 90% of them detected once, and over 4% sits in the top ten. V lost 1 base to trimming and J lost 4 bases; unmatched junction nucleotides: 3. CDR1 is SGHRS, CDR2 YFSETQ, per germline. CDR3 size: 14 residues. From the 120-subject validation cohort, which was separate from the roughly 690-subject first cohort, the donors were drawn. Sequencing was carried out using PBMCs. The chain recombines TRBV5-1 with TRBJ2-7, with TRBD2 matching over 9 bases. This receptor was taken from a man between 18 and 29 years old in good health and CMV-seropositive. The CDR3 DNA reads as TGCGCCAGCAGCTTGACTAGCGGGTCGTACGAGCAGTACTTC. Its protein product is CASSLTSGSYEQYF.